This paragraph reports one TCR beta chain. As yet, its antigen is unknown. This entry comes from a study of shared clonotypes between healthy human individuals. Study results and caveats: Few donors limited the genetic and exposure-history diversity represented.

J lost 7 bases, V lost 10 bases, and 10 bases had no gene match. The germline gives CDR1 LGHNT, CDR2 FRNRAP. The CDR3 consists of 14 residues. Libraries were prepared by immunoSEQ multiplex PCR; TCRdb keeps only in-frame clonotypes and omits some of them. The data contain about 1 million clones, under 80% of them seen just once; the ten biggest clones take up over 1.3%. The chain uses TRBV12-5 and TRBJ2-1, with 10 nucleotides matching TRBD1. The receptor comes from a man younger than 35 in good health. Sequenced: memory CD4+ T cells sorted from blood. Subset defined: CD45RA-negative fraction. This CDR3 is CAIDRDRGKNEQFF. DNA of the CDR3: TGTGCTATCGACCGGGACAGGGGTAAGAATGAGCAGTTCTTC.